Each of the 18 T cell receptor beta chains below was sequenced from the same sample in a study of T cell changes during pregnancy in multiple sclerosis. Here immunoSEQ multiplex PCR was the method, and the copy in TCRdb shows in-frame clones only, minus some. The sample has about 88,000 clones; roughly nine tenths are singletons. Sequenced here: peripheral blood, sampled in the first trimester of pregnancy. The receptor source for this set is a female donor with multiple sclerosis, enrolled in a pregnancy study.

This chain links TRBV9 with TRBJ2-3, with 8 bases lining up with TRBD2. V lost 0 bases and J lost 4; bases outside the gene matches: 7. Germline V lookup: CDR1 SGDLS, CDR2 YYNGEE. The length of the CDR3 is 16 residues. CDR3: CASSVGNGRGADTQYF. DNA of the CDR3: TGTGCCAGCAGCGTAGGGAACGGGAGGGGGGCAGATACGCAGTATTTT. Together with reference TRBV9 and TRBJ2-3, the CDR3 gives the full variable domain: DSGVTQTPKHLITATGQRVTLRCSPRSGDLSVYWYQQSLDQGLQFLIQYYNGEERAKGNILERFSAQQFPDLHSELNLSSLELGDSALYFCASSVGNGRGADTQYFGPGTRLTVL.

The chain couples TRBV2 to TRBJ2-1; 9 nucleotides agree with TRBD2. CDR3 length: 16 residues. CDR1 is SNHLY and CDR2 is FYNNEI in the germline V gene. The V and J ends lost 9 bases and 9 bases, in that order; junction bases with no gene match: 18. The CDR3 protein is CARTDFSGRFNVEQFF. CDR3 nucleotides: TGTGCCAGGACTGACTTTAGCGGGAGATTTAACGTTGAGCAGTTCTTC.

The rearrangement links TRBV30 to TRBJ2-7, with 7 bases aligning to TRBD1. Looked up from germline, CDR1 is GTSNPN and CDR2 is SVGIG (reference sequence). Losses at the gene ends were 3 bases for V and 1 base for J; bases not matched to a gene: 3. This CDR3 region has 13 residues. The CDR3: CAWRGGHSYEQYF. DNA of the CDR3: TGTGCCTGGAGAGGGGGCCATTCCTACGAGCAGTACTTC.

V is TRBV28 and J is TRBJ2-3; 9 bases align to TRBD2. Germline CDR1 is MDHEN and CDR2 is SYDVKM. Trimming removed 7 bases from V and 6 bases from J; junction bases left unmatched: 14. CDR3 length: 16 residues. This chain's CDR3 is CASTVLAGLSQDTQYF. DNA for the CDR3: TGTGCCAGCACCGTACTAGCGGGCTTATCCCAGGATACGCAGTATTTT.

A single count supports this clone. The chain has TRBV11-2 and TRBJ2-1, with D possibly TRBD1 on 5 matching bases. V lost 4 bases and J 0 bases, leaving 13 bases between the germline ends. CDR1 is SGHAT, CDR2 FQNNGV, per germline. The CDR3 runs 16 residues. CDR3 region: CASSSFRVSSYNEQFF. The CDR3 nucleotides read TGTGCCAGCAGCTCCTTCAGGGTTAGCTCCTACAATGAGCAGTTCTTC.

The V and J genes are TRBV30 and TRBJ1-1; D gene uncertain. In germline, CDR1 is GTSNPN, CDR2 SVGIG (reference sequence). This CDR3 has 16 residues. V gave up 1 base and J gave up 1 base, with 16 bases separating them. For the CDR3, the DNA is TGTGCCTGGAGTGCTTACCTTCGAGGAACGAACACTGAAGCTTTCTTT. It codes for CAWSAYLRGTNTEAFF.

In nucleotides, the CDR3 is TGTGCCAGTAGATCGGCGGGGGGGGAAGCTTTCTTT. Translating gives CASRSAGGEAFF. The V gene is TRBV19, the J gene TRBJ1-1; D is perhaps TRBD1 (5 bases). V was clipped by 6 bases and J by 8 bases, with 13 bases between them. The length of the CDR3 is 12 residues. The germline V gene has CDR1 LNHDA and CDR2 SQIVND (reference sequence).

This clone was found once. V is TRBV6-1 and J is TRBJ1-4, with TRBD1 matching 8 bases. CDR3 size: 15 residues. The V gene end was trimmed by 3 bases and the J gene end by 7 bases; junction bases not matched to a gene: 7. CDR1 and CDR2 from the germline V gene are MNHNS and SASEGT. The CDR3 bases are TGTGCCAGCAGTGATACGACAGGGGCTGCTGAAAAACTGTTTTTT. Protein sequence: CASSDTTGAAEKLFF.

V is TRBV18 and J is TRBJ2-2; D is possibly TRBD2 (5 bases). Germline lookup yields CDR1 KGHSH and CDR2 LQKENI. The ends were cut back, 11 bases at V and 0 bases at J, with 13 bases in the middle. This CDR3 has 14 residues. The CDR3 protein is CAQARVPNTGELFF. The CDR3 region has the DNA TGTGCCCAAGCGAGGGTACCGAACACCGGGGAGCTGTTTTTT.

The chain combines TRBV7-2 with TRBJ2-5, with D unclear. The CDR3 spans 12 residues. Germline V gene data show CDR1 as SGHTA and CDR2 as FQGNSA. V gave up 2 bases and J gave up 1 base, with 2 bases separating them. The CDR3 DNA reads TGTGCCAGCAGCTTACTCCAAGAGACCCAGTACTTC. Translating it yields CASSLLQETQYF.

This chain uses TRBV5-1 with TRBJ2-1, with 13 bases identical to TRBD2. Germline CDR1 and CDR2: SGHRS and YFSETQ. V was pared by 7 bases and J by 4 bases, with 5 bases of the junction left unmatched. The CDR3 consists of 15 residues. The CDR3 sequence: CASATGLAGYNEQFF. The CDR3, as DNA: TGCGCCAGCGCGACGGGACTAGCGGGGTACAATGAGCAGTTCTTC.

J is TRBJ2-6 and V is TRBV27, with D tentatively TRBD2 (5 bases). The germline gives CDR1 MNHEY, CDR2 SMNVEV (reference sequence). CDR3 length: 16 residues. V gave up 4 bases and J gave up 4 bases, with 14 bases separating them. As DNA, the CDR3 is TGTGCCAGCAGTTCCCCCGGAGGCTCAGGGGCCAACGTCCTGACTTTC. The encoded protein is CASSSPGGSGANVLTF.

The V call is TRBV19, the J call TRBJ2-7; the D gene is possibly TRBD2 (6 bases). Germline V lookup: CDR1 LNHDA, CDR2 SQIVND (reference sequence). The CDR3 contains 13 residues. The germline V and J ends were trimmed by 5 bases and 7 bases, with 15 bases remaining between them. This CDR3 reads CASSWSGEREQYF. For the CDR3, the DNA is TGTGCCAGTAGTTGGTCGGGAGAAAGGGAGCAGTACTTC.

V is TRBV7-7 and J is TRBJ2-5; 12 bases are a match to TRBD2. This CDR3 is 16 amino acids long. Germline values: CDR1 SSHAT, CDR2 FNYEAQ (reference sequence). With V trimmed by 2 bases and J by 4 bases, 5 bases remained unmatched. CDR3 sequence: CASSLSSGRASETQYF. The CDR3 DNA follows: TGTGCCAGCAGCTTATCTAGCGGGAGGGCCTCAGAGACCCAGTACTTC.

This sequence joins TRBV27 and TRBJ1-2, with 9 positions matching TRBD1. The trim removed 0 bases at V and 2 bases at J, leaving 4 bases unmatched. This CDR3 comprises 16 residues. Per the germline V gene, CDR1 is MNHEY and CDR2 is SMNVEV (reference sequence). The CDR3 loop reads CASSLSGQGVNYGYTF. The CDR3 DNA reads as TGTGCCAGCAGTTTATCGGGACAGGGTGTGAACTATGGCTACACCTTC.

The gene calls are TRBV6-6 and TRBJ1-2; the D gene is possibly TRBD1 (5 bases). CDR1 MNHNY and CDR2 SVGAGI come from the germline V gene (reference sequence). This CDR3 spans 12 amino acids. Trimming removed 2 bases from V and 7 bases from J, with 8 bases in between. The DNA for the CDR3 is TGTGCCAGCAGTTACCCTCAGGGTGGCTACACCTTC. Translated, it gives CASSYPQGGYTF.

This chain uses TRBV4-1 with TRBJ1-4; 10 nucleotides align to TRBD1. This CDR3 is built from 16 residues. The trim removed 7 bases at V and 3 bases at J, leaving 8 bases unmatched. Germline CDR1 and CDR2: MGHRA and YSYEKL. CDR3 residues: CASTDRGRLANEKLFF. The DNA for the CDR3 is TGCGCCAGCACAGACAGGGGGCGCTTGGCTAATGAAAAACTGTTTTTT.

The chain joins TRBV27 to TRBJ2-3; D possibly corresponds to TRBD2 (5 bases). From germline, CDR1 is MNHEY and CDR2 SMNVEV (reference sequence). CDR3 size: 15 residues. The V and J ends lost 7 bases and 1 base respectively, with 15 bases between them. The CDR3: CASKFGFSGTDTQYF. The CDR3 region has the DNA TGTGCCAGCAAATTCGGCTTTAGCGGCACAGATACGCAGTATTTT.